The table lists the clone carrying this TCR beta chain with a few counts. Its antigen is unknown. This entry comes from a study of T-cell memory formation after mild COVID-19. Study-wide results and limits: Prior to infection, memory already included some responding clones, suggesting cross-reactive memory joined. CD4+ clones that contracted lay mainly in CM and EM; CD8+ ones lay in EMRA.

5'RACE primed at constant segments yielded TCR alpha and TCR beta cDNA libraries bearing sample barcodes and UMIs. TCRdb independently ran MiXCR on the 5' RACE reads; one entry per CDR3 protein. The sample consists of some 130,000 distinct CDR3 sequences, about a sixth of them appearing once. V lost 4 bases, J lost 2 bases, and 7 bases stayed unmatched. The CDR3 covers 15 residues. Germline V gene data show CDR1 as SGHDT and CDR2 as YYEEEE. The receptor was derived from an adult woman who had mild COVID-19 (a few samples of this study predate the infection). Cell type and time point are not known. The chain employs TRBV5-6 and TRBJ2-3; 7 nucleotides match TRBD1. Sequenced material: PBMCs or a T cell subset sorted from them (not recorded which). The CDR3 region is CASSPGTELTDTQYF. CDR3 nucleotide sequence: TGTGCCAGCAGCCCGGGGACAGAACTCACAGATACGCAGTATTTT.